A selection of T cell receptor beta chains follows, all from one sample in a study of blood T cell repertoires in COVID-19. The protocol was immunoSEQ multiplex PCR, while the TCRdb copy is restricted to in-frame clones and leaves out a portion. The data show tens of thousands of clones, around three quarters seen once. Sequencing used peripheral blood. Receptor source: a woman between 65 and 79 years old with acute or convalescent COVID-19. CDR3s include the opening cysteine and the closing phenylalanine or tryptophan. Some rows mark clone size as missing; the rest say once, few, many or name a class of expanded clone.

cdr3_aa: CASIGTAANTGELFF
v_call: TRBV5-1
j_call: TRBJ2-2
clone_size: NA

cdr3_aa: CATWRLGQSNTEAFF
v_call: TRBV6-4
j_call: TRBJ1-1
clone_size: NA

cdr3_aa: CATSLTGTGNTEAFF
v_call: TRBV15
j_call: TRBJ1-1
clone_size: NA

cdr3_aa: CASSQTAARTGRNEKLFF
v_call: TRBV4-1
j_call: TRBJ1-4
clone_size: once

cdr3_aa: CASSQESPRTDTQYF
v_call: TRBV4-2
j_call: TRBJ2-3
clone_size: NA

cdr3_aa: CASSPGQGTSNYGYTF
v_call: TRBV5-6
j_call: TRBJ1-2
clone_size: NA

cdr3_aa: CASSQDTGRNQPQHF
v_call: TRBV4-1
j_call: TRBJ1-5
clone_size: NA

cdr3_aa: CASSFRRATEAFF
v_call: TRBV27
j_call: TRBJ1-1
clone_size: NA

cdr3_aa: CATSRRQGLDTEAFF
v_call: TRBV15
j_call: TRBJ1-1
clone_size: NA

cdr3_aa: CASSLGMTQETQYF
v_call: TRBV11-2
j_call: TRBJ2-5
clone_size: NA

cdr3_aa: CASSWGQANTEAFF
v_call: TRBV3-1/TRBV3-2
j_call: TRBJ1-1
clone_size: NA